The clone carrying this T cell receptor beta chain was picked up many times. Antigen: not known. The source of the sample is a study of T cells after yellow fever vaccination. A 5'RACE template-switching step, the method used to make TCR cDNA, added a universal primer site and UMIs. TCRdb ran MiXCR on the 5' RACE reads and lists one entry per CDR3 protein. This sample has 300,000 or so distinct CDR3 sequences; 10% to 15% occur once, and the top ten carry roughly 0.5%. CDR3 length: 13 amino acids. Per germline, CDR1 SQVTM and CDR2 ANQGSEA. Trimming pared 1 base from V and 9 bases from J, leaving 16 bases between. Overall study findings and caveats: Most clones from primary vaccination resurfaced after the booster (around 95% CD4, over 75% CD8). It was a weaker secondary response, yet one that peaked faster, at day 5 versus 15.

The receptor's source is a man aged 25 to 45 who received the YFV17D yellow fever vaccine. The source was CD4+ T cells sorted from PBMCs, collected 45 days after the yellow fever booster vaccination. V and J are TRBV29-1 and TRBJ2-7; D is tentatively TRBD1 or TRBD2 (6 bases each). This CDR3 is CSVEVHGGLGQYF. Here the CDR3 DNA reads TGCAGCGTTGAAGTCCACGGGGGCCTCGGGCAGTACTTC.